The present entry profiles one TCR beta chain with its context. In this sample, this clonotype turned up many times. Its antigen specificity is not known. No quality values exist for individual bases; no much larger clone is one base distant. Ophthalmopathy patients were characterized by moderately to severely active disease, a Clinical Activity Score of at least 3, a NOSPECS grade of at least 4, and a disease duration under 3 months. Patients were excluded if they had other autoimmune diseases, uncontrolled infections, pregnancy or lactation. Diagnosis was based on clinical symptoms, serum thyroxine, TRAb, thyroid ultrasound and orbital computed tomography. Using Ficoll-Paque density gradient centrifugation, PBMCs were isolated from about 9.2 ml of fresh peripheral blood. Total RNA was extracted using Trizol reagent, and RNA quality was checked on an Agilent 2100 Bioanalyzer. This record belongs to a study of Graves' ophthalmopathy and Graves' hyperthyroidism listed by TCRdb under 2018. Turning to the overall study: Peripheral blood was collected at initial diagnosis, before any treatment. The study used signatures of the TCR beta repertoire to tell Graves' ophthalmopathy apart from Graves' hyperthyroidism and to predict which patients would progress to ophthalmopathy. In total, approximately 130 blood samples were TCR-sequenced: around 42 ophthalmopathy, 75 hyperthyroidism and some 17 hyperthyroidism-to-ophthalmopathy patients. A discovery set of 100 or so patients (43 ophthalmopathy, about 58 stable hyperthyroidism) was enrolled to explore V-J signatures distinguishing ophthalmopathy from hyperthyroidism. The independent validation cohort included 20 or so hyperthyroidism patients plus 17 patients who later progressed from hyperthyroidism to ophthalmopathy. T-cell repertoires of thyroid tissue and blood were compared in several hyperthyroidism patients. Once sampling was done, hyperthyroidism patients were given methimazole at a starting dose of 30 mg daily, while ophthalmopathy patients were given high-dose intravenous methylprednisolone. Beyond this particular receptor, the publication reports: Ophthalmopathy was separated from stable hyperthyroidism by the 13-signature model with roughly 88% sensitivity and around 81% specificity in cross-validation and with 80%/75% in the test set. Most of the expanded thyroid clonotypes with a frequency above 0.001 were also detected in blood, and it was suggested that the thyroid immune response may be reflected by blood repertoires. In validation, the model predicted ophthalmopathy progression with over 60% sensitivity and 72.22% specificity; 12 predicted patients were CT-confirmed with GO in a median of approximately six months. No statistical method was used to predetermine the sample size, and group allocation was not hidden from the investigators.

The CDR1 and CDR2 encoded by the germline V gene are SGHRS and YFSETQ. Including cysteine and phenylalanine, the CDR3 has 13 amino acids. Just CDR3 DNA is preserved here, 39 bases in frame from base 1. The V end gives up 4 bases and the J end 5 bases, leaving 3 bases in the junction not matched to a gene. For repertoire sequencing, the TCR beta CDR3 regions were amplified from RNA transcripts. HTBI primers and the Qiagen OneStep RT-PCR kit were used in a first-round RT-PCR, which was followed by a second-round multiplex PCR, size selection and purification. Sequencing of the libraries was carried out on an Illumina HiSeq2000 in paired-end mode with 100 bp reads. In the authors' own workflow: SOAPnuke was used to process the reads, throwing out any read that had adapters, had uncalled bases, had a mean Phred below 15, or lacked an exact constant-primer or identifier match. High-quality paired reads were merged with COPE v1.2.5. Each unique nucleotide sequence was defined as a clonotype, and clonotypes were aligned to IMGT TRB V, D and J references with MiTCR v1.1. Analysis was restricted to V-J combinations with a frequency above 0.0001, which covered 99.2% of repertoires. For each V-J combination, a TCR clonal expansion and chaos score was defined as the ratio of F50 clonal expansion to chaos observed in the TCRdist matrix. Welch's t-statistics and random forest were used to reduce the features to 10 to 15 V-J combinations, which were then used as input to a naive Bayes classifier. Thyroid-blood repertoire similarity was quantified with the Morisita-Horn index. Using fastp trimming at Q25 and MiXCR clonotype assembly, TCRdb reanalyzed the public sequencing data and kept in-frame beta chains. Duplicate CDR3 protein sequences are folded into a single record with the most common DNA and genes. The V and J calls, along with clone size, are taken from TCRdb and not from the paper's own processing. The sample table shows 300,000 to 400,000 distinct CDR3 sequences, and 17% are seen once. The ten largest clones add up to about 12% of the sample.

Sample: peripheral blood. The origin of this receptor is an adult man with Graves' ophthalmopathy. Recombination joined TRBV5-1 with TRBJ1-5; 7 middle bases align to TRBD1. The DNA reads as follows: TGCGCCAGCAGCCAGCAGGGGGATCAGCCCCAGCATTTT. It specifies CASSQQGDQPQHF.